These T cell receptor beta chains were read from a single sample in a study of blood T cells in healthy people across ages. Using its own MiXCR run on the 5' RACE reads, TCRdb lists one record per CDR3 protein. The sample holds about 830,000 distinct CDR3 sequences, over 45% seen once. Sequenced: blood. The receptors derive from a man aged 25-40 years in good health. The CDR3 runs from the conserved cysteine through the conserved F or W. The D gene is left open where the match is weak. Size is stated for part of the rows, as once, few or many counts, or as a class when the clone is expanded.

v_call	clone_size	d_call	j_call	cdr3_aa	cdr3_nt
TRBV7-1	.	TRBD1	TRBJ2-4	CASSSEDRGFDIQYF	TGTGCCAGCAGCTCGGAGGACAGGGGGTTTGACATTCAGTACTTC
TRBV7-2	.	TRBD1	TRBJ1-6	CASSADQGGASSPLHF	TGTGCCAGCAGCGCGGACCAAGGGGGCGCGAGTTCACCCCTCCACTTT
TRBV29-1	few	.	TRBJ2-3	CSVAAGTDTQYF	TGCAGCGTTGCCGCCGGAACAGATACGCAGTATTTT
TRBV20-1	few	.	TRBJ2-7	CSARAETYEQYF	TGCAGTGCTAGGGCAGAGACCTACGAGCAGTACTTC
TRBV2	.	TRBD1	TRBJ1-1	CASSDLQEHRGRTEAFF	TGTGCCAGCAGTGACCTGCAGGAACACAGGGGAAGGACTGAAGCTTTCTTT
TRBV28	.	TRBD2	TRBJ2-1	CASSLLGEGRLYNEQFF	TGTGCCAGCAGTTTGTTGGGGGAGGGTAGGCTCTACAATGAGCAGTTCTTC
TRBV12-3/TRBV12-4	few	.	TRBJ1-2	CASSPGTYHGYTF	TGTGCCAGCAGTCCGGGGACGTACCATGGCTACACCTTC
TRBV14	.	TRBD2	TRBJ2-1	CASSQVGLANNEQFF	TGTGCCAGCAGCCAAGTGGGACTAGCGAACAATGAGCAGTTCTTC
TRBV4-1	.	TRBD2	TRBJ2-1	CASSQLGGRVVEEFF	TGCGCCAGCAGCCAATTGGGCGGGAGGGTCGTTGAGGAGTTCTTC
TRBV4-3	.	TRBD1	TRBJ2-1	CASSPGQASYNEQFF	TGTGCCAGCAGTCCTGGACAGGCATCCTACAATGAGCAGTTCTTC
TRBV27	.	TRBD1	TRBJ2-5	CASRRDRDFLETQYF	TGTGCCAGCAGAAGGGACAGGGATTTCTTAGAGACCCAGTACTTC
TRBV12-3/TRBV12-4	.	.	TRBJ2-7	CASSSEGQGYGQYF	TGTGCCAGCAGCTCAGAGGGGCAGGGCTACGGGCAGTACTTC
TRBV15	.	.	TRBJ2-7	CATSRGGTVFYEQYF	TGTGCCACCAGCAGAGGAGGGACGGTTTTCTACGAGCAGTACTTC
TRBV3-1	.	TRBD1	TRBJ1-6	CASSATGGSTNSPPHF	TGTGCCAGCAGCGCGACAGGGGGCTCTACCAATTCACCCCCCCACTTT
TRBV13	.	TRBD2	TRBJ2-7	CASSNPTTSGRESEQYF	TGTGCCAGCAGCAACCCTACGACTAGCGGGAGGGAATCCGAGCAGTACTTC
TRBV28	.	.	TRBJ2-1	CASSLWFSASSYNEQFF	TGTGCCAGCAGTTTATGGTTCAGCGCGAGCTCCTACAATGAGCAGTTCTTC
TRBV4-3	.	.	TRBJ2-2	CASSQDWGREELFF	TGCGCCAGCAGCCAAGATTGGGGTAGGGAGGAGCTGTTTTTT
TRBV20-1	.	.	TRBJ2-7	CSATTGSSGTYEQYF	TGCAGTGCCACAACGGGGAGCTCGGGGACCTACGAGCAGTACTTC
TRBV13	.	TRBD1	TRBJ1-1	CASSSNKGQVNTEAFF	TGTGCCAGCAGCTCGAACAAGGGACAGGTGAACACTGAAGCTTTCTTT